Below are 4 T cell receptor beta chains sequenced from a single sample in a study of brain T cells in children with intractable seizures. Time point indicated: blood from clinic visit 5 months post-surgery; TSC patient then seizure free. Clones were sequenced by immunoSEQ multiplex PCR, and TCRdb holds only the in-frame ones, with some missing. The data contain a few hundred thousand clones, approximately 93% of them singletons. The source material was peripheral blood, sampled more than 4 months after surgery. The receptors derive from a boy younger than two with tuberous sclerosis and intractable seizures.

This sequence joins TRBV20-1 and TRBJ2-7; D unclear. Germline V CDR1 and CDR2: DFQATT, SNEGSKA (reference sequence). The length of the CDR3 is 17 residues. V was cut by 3 bases and J by 2 bases, with 23 bases left in between. The CDR3 sequence: CSASRSYAKRSPYEQYF. DNA for the CDR3: TGCAGTGCTAGTCGTTCCTACGCTAAACGCTCACCCTACGAGCAGTACTTC.

The V call is TRBV7-9, the J call TRBJ2-1, with D possibly being TRBD2 (6 bases). CDR1 SEHNR and CDR2 FQNEAQ come from the germline V gene (reference sequence). This CDR3 region has 15 residues. Trimming shortened V by 7 bases and J by 4 bases, and 17 bases separated the two germline ends. The CDR3 DNA reads TGTGCCAGCACCCCCGGAGGGGCGGCATACAATGAGCAGTTCTTC. It is translated as CASTPGGAAYNEQFF.

This clone was seen once. This chain connects TRBV27 to TRBJ2-7, with TRBD1 as a possible D gene (5 bases). Trimming took off 0 bases at V and 4 bases at J, with 7 bases between the two ends. The CDR3 has 13 residues. CDR1 is MNHEY, CDR2 SMNVEV, per germline (reference sequence). CDR3 DNA sequence: TGTGCCAGCAGTTTATCGGGGCAATACGAGCAGTACTTC. Amino acid sequence: CASSLSGQYEQYF.

The chain combines TRBV10-3 with TRBJ1-1, with unresolved D. Germline V gene lookup returns CDR1 ENHRY and CDR2 SYGVKD. V gave up 3 bases and J gave up 1 base, with 15 bases separating them. This CDR3 comprises 16 residues. The CDR3 DNA sequence: TGTGCCATCAGTGATAGTCTCGGACTGGGGAACACTGAAGCTTTCTTT. This gives the protein CAISDSLGLGNTEAFF.